This T cell receptor (beta chain) was observed in a study of regulatory dendritic cells for organ transplantation. About the study: Monocytes received vitamin D3 on days 0 and 4, IL-10 on day 4. Whole-study results and caveats: Memory T cells were less diverse than naive, with memory CD8+ most oligoclonal. Mature dendritic cells appeared to drive more memory CD8+ clonal expansion than regulatory ones.

The CDR3 is 16 amino acids. Germline V gene sequence: CDR1 MNHEY, CDR2 SMNVEV (reference sequence). Trimming cost V 4 bases and J 8 bases, with 23 bases left between them. Sorted subsets were CFSE-labeled and cultured 4 to 6 days with allogeneic dendritic cells. Naive CD45RA+ and memory CD45RO+ CD4+ or CD8+ T cells were FACS-sorted. Clones were sequenced by immunoSEQ multiplex PCR, and TCRdb holds only the in-frame ones, with some missing. The sample consists of about 4,400 clones, approximately 74% of them appearing once. Worth noting for this clone: No antigen is known for it.

Sequenced material: memory CD8+ T cells from blood cultured with dendritic cells. Subset given: CD45RO+ memory T cells. The sequence came from a human donor in good health. The chain combines TRBV27 with TRBJ1-2; perhaps TRBD1 as D (5 bases). In nucleotides, the CDR3 is TGTGCCAGCAGTTCTAACCCAGTTCAACAGGAAGGGGGCTACACCTTC. This gives the protein CASSSNPVQQEGGYTF.